The rows below give T cell receptor beta chains drawn from one sample of a study of shared clonotypes between healthy human individuals. TCRdb keeps only in-frame clones here, not all; method: immunoSEQ multiplex PCR. The repertoire holds about 680,000 clones, with around 78% as singletons. The source material was memory CD4+ T cells sorted from blood. Receptors were obtained from a woman aged 30 to 39 in good health. Each CDR3 is given with its conserved first and last residue. The D gene is left open where the match is weak. Rows may omit the clone size; those that give it use once, few, many or a size class.

v_call	clone_size	j_call	cdr3_length	d_call	cdr3_aa	cdr3_nt
TRBV2	many	TRBJ1-2	12	-	CASKLGQWGYTF	TGTGCCAGCAAACTCGGACAGTGGGGCTACACCTTC
TRBV6-5	-	TRBJ1-2	13	TRBD1	CASSPGQNYGYTF	TGTGCCAGCTCACCGGGACAGAACTATGGCTACACCTTC
TRBV5-1	-	TRBJ2-7	14	TRBD2	CASRASGGVYEQYF	TGCGCCAGCAGGGCTAGCGGGGGAGTTTACGAGCAGTACTTC
TRBV11-2	-	TRBJ2-2	18	-	CASSPRTLQGRGTGELFF	TGTGCCAGCAGCCCTCGGACACTACAGGGTCGAGGGACCGGGGAGCTGTTTTTT
TRBV28	-	TRBJ2-1	17	TRBD2	CASSRYPGLAGASEQFF	TGTGCCAGCAGTCGTTACCCGGGACTAGCGGGAGCTAGTGAGCAGTTCTTC
TRBV6-5	-	TRBJ2-3	15	TRBD2	CASRLLAGGADTQYF	TGTGCCAGCAGACTACTAGCGGGAGGGGCAGATACGCAGTATTTT
TRBV4-1	-	TRBJ1-5	19	-	CASSQGRARRKYSNQPQHF	TGCGCCAGCAGCCAAGGTCGGGCAAGGAGAAAGTATAGCAATCAGCCCCAGCATTTT
TRBV18	-	TRBJ1-1	15	-	CASSPPEGLSTEAFF	TGTGCCAGCTCACCTCCGGAGGGGCTGAGCACTGAAGCTTTCTTT
TRBV18	-	TRBJ1-1	11	-	CASSQDTEAFF	TGTGCCAGCTCACAAGACACTGAAGCTTTCTTT
TRBV29-1	-	TRBJ1-1	12	-	CSVGEQGGEAFF	TGCAGCGTTGGAGAACAGGGAGGTGAAGCTTTCTTT
TRBV29-1	-	TRBJ2-2	12	TRBD2	CSVASGAGELFF	TGCAGCGTTGCCAGCGGGGCCGGGGAGCTGTTTTTT
TRBV9	-	TRBJ2-3	16	-	CASSVEGQSSTDTQYF	TGTGCCAGCAGCGTAGAGGGCCAGTCTAGCACAGATACGCAGTATTTT
TRBV5-1	-	TRBJ2-7	16	-	CASSSSRGGGTYEQYF	TGCGCCAGCAGCTCCTCTCGGGGAGGGGGGACCTACGAGCAGTACTTC
TRBV10-1	-	TRBJ1-6	13	-	CASSESNRGPLHF	TGCGCCAGCAGTGAGTCGAATCGGGGACCCCTCCACTTT
TRBV5-1	few	TRBJ2-2	16	-	CASSLVPGVNTGELFF	TGCGCCAGCAGCTTGGTTCCGGGAGTAAACACCGGGGAGCTGTTTTTT
TRBV7-2	-	TRBJ1-2	13	-	CASSLTGPEIYTF	TGTGCCAGCAGCTTGACCGGGCCGGAAATCTACACCTTC
TRBV5-3	-	TRBJ1-2	15	-	CARSLGPGRNYGYTF	TGTGCCAGAAGCCTAGGACCGGGTAGGAACTATGGCTACACCTTC
TRBV29-1	-	TRBJ1-4	13	-	CSVTGRGGEKLFF	TGCAGCGTGACCGGGCGGGGGGGTGAAAAACTGTTTTTT
TRBV11-2	-	TRBJ1-1	16	-	CASSFPTGGLNTEAFF	TGTGCCAGCAGCTTCCCGACAGGCGGATTGAACACTGAAGCTTTCTTT
TRBV10-1	-	TRBJ2-7	13	-	CASSEFPRDEQYF	TGCGCCAGCAGTGAGTTCCCCAGGGACGAGCAGTACTTC
TRBV5-4	-	TRBJ2-2	13	-	CASSSDLPGELFF	TGTGCCAGCAGCTCTGACTTGCCCGGGGAGCTGTTTTTT
TRBV10-2	-	TRBJ2-3	16	-	CASSESNAYLTDTQYF	TGCGCCAGCAGTGAGTCGAATGCCTACCTCACAGATACGCAGTATTTT
TRBV28	-	TRBJ1-3	15	-	CASSPPLGSGNTIYF	TGTGCCAGCAGTCCCCCCCTTGGCTCTGGAAACACCATATATTTT
TRBV5-1	many	TRBJ2-5	16	-	CASSLGVGRPQGTQYF	TGCGCCAGCAGCTTGGGGGTTGGCCGCCCTCAGGGGACCCAGTACTTC
TRBV19	-	TRBJ1-5	18	-	CASSIPIRDGRAHQPQHF	TGTGCCAGTAGTATCCCAATCCGGGACGGCCGAGCGCATCAGCCCCAGCATTTT
TRBV30	once	TRBJ2-1	14	-	CACFRQPTYNEQFF	TGTGCCTGCTTCAGACAGCCGACCTACAATGAGCAGTTCTTC
TRBV5-1	-	TRBJ1-1	14	-	CASSLVSLNTEAFF	TGCGCCAGCAGCTTGGTCTCGTTGAACACTGAAGCTTTCTTT
TRBV19	few	TRBJ1-2	16	TRBD1	CASSIATTGGGYGYTF	TGTGCCAGTAGTATAGCTACGACAGGGGGCGGCTATGGCTACACCTTC
TRBV6-6	-	TRBJ2-3	16	TRBD2	CASSYGLAGRSDTQYF	TGTGCCAGCAGTTACGGACTAGCGGGGAGGTCAGATACGCAGTATTTT
TRBV5-1	-	TRBJ2-3	15	TRBD2	CASSLGRGGADTQYF	TGCGCCAGCAGCTTGGGGCGGGGAGGGGCAGATACGCAGTATTTT
TRBV14	-	TRBJ2-7	17	TRBD2	CASSPFGTSGTSYEQYF	TGTGCCAGCAGCCCTTTTGGGACTAGCGGGACCTCCTACGAGCAGTACTTC
TRBV28	-	TRBJ1-5	14	-	CASSPGLGFQPQHF	TGTGCCAGCAGCCCCGGGCTGGGGTTTCAGCCCCAGCATTTT
TRBV28	-	TRBJ2-5	13	-	CASSPQHRETQYF	TGTGCCAGCAGTCCTCAACATAGGGAGACCCAGTACTTC
TRBV27	-	TRBJ2-2	14	-	CASSFEGFTGELFF	TGTGCCAGCAGTTTCGAAGGGTTCACCGGGGAGCTGTTTTTT
TRBV7-2	-	TRBJ1-3	13	-	CASSHTAGNTIYF	TGTGCCAGCAGCCACACGGCTGGAAACACCATATATTTT
TRBV30	-	TRBJ1-1	13	TRBD1	CAWSVQGAAEAFF	TGTGCCTGGAGTGTGCAGGGGGCGGCTGAAGCTTTCTTT
TRBV6-4	-	TRBJ2-3	15	-	CASSAGTDITDTQYF	TGTGCCAGCAGTGCCGGGACGGATATCACAGATACGCAGTATTTT
TRBV28	-	TRBJ1-3	14	-	CASSLSWGGNTIYF	TGTGCCAGCAGTTTATCTTGGGGGGGAAACACCATATATTTT
TRBV4-2	-	TRBJ2-3	14	TRBD2	CASMPAGEGDTQYF	TGTGCCAGCATGCCAGCGGGAGAGGGCGATACGCAGTATTTT
TRBV28	-	TRBJ2-1	17	TRBD2	CASSLTKGLANYNEQFF	TGTGCCAGCAGTCTCACGAAGGGACTAGCGAACTACAATGAGCAGTTCTTC
TRBV27	-	TRBJ1-1	12	-	CASRGGQTEAFF	TGTGCCAGCCGGGGGGGACAAACTGAAGCTTTCTTT
TRBV19	-	TRBJ2-7	16	-	CASSTVAPTRLREQYF	TGTGCCAGTAGTACTGTAGCGCCGACCCGCCTTAGGGAGCAGTACTTC
TRBV2	-	TRBJ2-3	14	-	CASNPQEHTDTQYF	TGTGCCAGCAATCCCCAGGAGCACACAGATACGCAGTATTTT
TRBV4-1	-	TRBJ2-5	11	-	CASSQEHTQYF	TGCGCCAGCAGCCAAGAACATACCCAGTACTTC
TRBV18	-	TRBJ2-1	13	TRBD2	CASSTSGVLRQFF	TGTGCCAGCTCGACTAGCGGGGTCCTAAGGCAGTTCTTC